This T cell receptor beta chain originates from a study of T cells in Graves' hyperthyroidism and ophthalmopathy. This clonotype has ten or more counts. The antigen remains undetermined. Study-wide results and caveats: Prediction of ophthalmopathy progression came a median approximately 6 months pre-onset.

RNA transcripts provided the source from which TCR beta CDR3 regions were amplified. HTBI primers were used for first-round RT-PCR of the TCR CDR3. TCRdb re-called the multiplex PCR reads through MiXCR, storing one row per CDR3 protein. The table has 280,000 or so distinct CDR3 sequences, under 30% seen once. PBMCs came from more than 8.5 ml fresh peripheral blood. This clonotype was sampled from a man aged 40-55 years with Graves' hyperthyroidism that later progressed to Graves' ophthalmopathy. Sample: blood.

CDR3 sequence: CASSQGDRLPGELFF. The DNA for the CDR3 is TGTGCCAGCAGCCAAGGGGACAGACTTCCCGGGGAGCTGTTTTTT. This chain links TRBV3-1 with TRBJ2-2, with 7 bases lining up with TRBD1. This CDR3 has 15 residues. V shed 1 base and J 6 bases; nucleotides not matched to a gene: 5. Germline values: CDR1 LGHDT, CDR2 YNNKEL (reference sequence).